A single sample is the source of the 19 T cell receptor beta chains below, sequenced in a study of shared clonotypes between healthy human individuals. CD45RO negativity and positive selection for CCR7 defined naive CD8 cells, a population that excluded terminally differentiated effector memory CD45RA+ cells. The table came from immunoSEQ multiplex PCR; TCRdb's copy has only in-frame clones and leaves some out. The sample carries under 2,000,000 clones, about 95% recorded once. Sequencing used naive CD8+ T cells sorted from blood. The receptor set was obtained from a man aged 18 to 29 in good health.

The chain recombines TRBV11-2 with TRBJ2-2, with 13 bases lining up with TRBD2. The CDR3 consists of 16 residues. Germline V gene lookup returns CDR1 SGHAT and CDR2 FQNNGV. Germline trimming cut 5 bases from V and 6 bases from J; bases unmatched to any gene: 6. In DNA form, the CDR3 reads TGTGCCAGCAGCCATAGGACTAGCGGGAGCCCCGGGGAGCTGTTTTTT. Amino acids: CASSHRTSGSPGELFF.

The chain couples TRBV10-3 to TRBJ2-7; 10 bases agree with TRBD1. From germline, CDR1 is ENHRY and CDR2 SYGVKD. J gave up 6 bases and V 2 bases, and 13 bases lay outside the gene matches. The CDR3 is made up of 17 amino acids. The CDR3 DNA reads TGTGCCATCAGTGAGGGCACCGGGGACAGGGGTTCGTGCGAGCAGTACTTC. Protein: CAISEGTGDRGSCEQYF.

CDR3 in DNA: TGTGCCAGCAGTGGGATAGCAGTCTACGAGCAGTACTTC. It yields the protein CASSGIAVYEQYF. The chain combines TRBV6-1 with TRBJ2-7, with D unclear. This CDR3 region has 13 residues. V was cut by 4 bases and J by 3 bases, with 10 bases left in between. Germline V lookup: CDR1 MNHNS, CDR2 SASEGT.

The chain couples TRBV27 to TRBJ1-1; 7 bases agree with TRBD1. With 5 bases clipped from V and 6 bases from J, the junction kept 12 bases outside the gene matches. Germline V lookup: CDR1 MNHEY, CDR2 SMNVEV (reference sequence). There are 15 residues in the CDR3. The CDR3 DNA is TGTGCCAGCAGTAGACAGGGTTTTAATTTGGCTGAAGCTTTCTTT. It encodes CASSRQGFNLAEAFF.

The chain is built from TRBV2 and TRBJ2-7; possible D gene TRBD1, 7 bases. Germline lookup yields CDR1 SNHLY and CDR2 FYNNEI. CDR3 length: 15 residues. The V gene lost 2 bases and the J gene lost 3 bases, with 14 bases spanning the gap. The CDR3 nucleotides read TGTGCCAGCAGTGAATGGAGGGACAGAAACTACGAGCAGTACTTC. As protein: CASSEWRDRNYEQYF.

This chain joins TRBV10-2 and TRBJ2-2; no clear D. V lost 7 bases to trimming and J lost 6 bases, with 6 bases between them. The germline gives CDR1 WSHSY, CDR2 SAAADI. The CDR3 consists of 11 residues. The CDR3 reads CASTVSGELFF. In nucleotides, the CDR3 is TGCGCCAGCACGGTTTCCGGGGAGCTGTTTTTT.

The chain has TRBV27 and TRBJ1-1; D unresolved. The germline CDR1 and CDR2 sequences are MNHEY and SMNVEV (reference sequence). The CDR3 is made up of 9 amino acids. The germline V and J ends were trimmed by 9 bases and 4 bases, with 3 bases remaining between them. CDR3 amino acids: CASTTEAFF. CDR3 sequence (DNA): TGTGCCAGTACCACTGAAGCTTTCTTT.

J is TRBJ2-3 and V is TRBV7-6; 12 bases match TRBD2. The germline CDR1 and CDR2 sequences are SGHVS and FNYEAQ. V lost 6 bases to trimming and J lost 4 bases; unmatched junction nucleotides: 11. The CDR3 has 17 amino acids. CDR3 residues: CASRSPQGLAGSDTQYF. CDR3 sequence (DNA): TGTGCCAGCAGATCTCCCCAGGGACTAGCGGGCTCAGATACGCAGTATTTT.

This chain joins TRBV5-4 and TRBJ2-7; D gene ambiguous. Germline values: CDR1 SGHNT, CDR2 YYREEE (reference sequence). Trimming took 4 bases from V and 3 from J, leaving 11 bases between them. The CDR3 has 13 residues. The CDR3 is CASSHGWSYEQYF. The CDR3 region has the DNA TGTGCCAGCAGCCACGGATGGAGCTACGAGCAGTACTTC.

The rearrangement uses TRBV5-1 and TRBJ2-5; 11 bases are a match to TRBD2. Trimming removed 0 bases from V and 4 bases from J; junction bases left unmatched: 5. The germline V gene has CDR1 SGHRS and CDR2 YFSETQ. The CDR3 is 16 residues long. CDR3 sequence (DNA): TGCGCCAGCAGCTTGGATAGCGGGGGGGCCCGAGAGACCCAGTACTTC. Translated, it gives CASSLDSGGARETQYF.

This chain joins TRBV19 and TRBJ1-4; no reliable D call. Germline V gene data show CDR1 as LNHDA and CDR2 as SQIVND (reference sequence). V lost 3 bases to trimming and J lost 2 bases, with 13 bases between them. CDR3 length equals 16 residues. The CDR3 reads CASSMPPVGTNEKLFF. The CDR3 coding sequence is TGTGCCAGTAGTATGCCGCCCGTCGGGACTAATGAAAAACTGTTTTTT.

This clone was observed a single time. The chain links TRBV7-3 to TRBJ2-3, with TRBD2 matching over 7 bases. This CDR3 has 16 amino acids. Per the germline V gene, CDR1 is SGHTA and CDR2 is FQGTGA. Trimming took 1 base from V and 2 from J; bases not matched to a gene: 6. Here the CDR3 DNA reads TGTGCCAGCAGCTTAATTAGCGGGCCTAACACAGATACGCAGTATTTT. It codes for CASSLISGPNTDTQYF.

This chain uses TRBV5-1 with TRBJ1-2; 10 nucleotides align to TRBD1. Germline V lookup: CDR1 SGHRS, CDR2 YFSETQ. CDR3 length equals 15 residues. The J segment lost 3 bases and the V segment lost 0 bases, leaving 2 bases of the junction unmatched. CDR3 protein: CASSLAGQGDYGYTF. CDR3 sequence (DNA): TGCGCCAGCAGCTTGGCTGGACAGGGGGACTATGGCTACACCTTC.

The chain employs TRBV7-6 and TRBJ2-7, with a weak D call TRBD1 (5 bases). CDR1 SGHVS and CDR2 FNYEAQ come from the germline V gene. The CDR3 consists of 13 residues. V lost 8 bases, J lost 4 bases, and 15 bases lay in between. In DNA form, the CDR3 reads TGTGCCAGCCAGCCACCCCAGGGTTACGAGCAGTACTTC. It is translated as CASQPPQGYEQYF.

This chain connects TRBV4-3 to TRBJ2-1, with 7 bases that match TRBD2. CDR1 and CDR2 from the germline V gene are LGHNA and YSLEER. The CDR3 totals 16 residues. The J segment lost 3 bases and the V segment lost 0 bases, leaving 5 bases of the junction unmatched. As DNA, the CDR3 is TGCGCCAGCAGCCAAGAATGGGGACTACTCTACAATGAGCAGTTCTTC. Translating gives CASSQEWGLLYNEQFF.

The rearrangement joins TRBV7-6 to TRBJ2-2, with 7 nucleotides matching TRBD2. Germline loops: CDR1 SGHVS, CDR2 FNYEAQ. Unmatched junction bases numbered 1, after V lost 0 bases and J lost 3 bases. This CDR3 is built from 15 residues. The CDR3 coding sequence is TGTGCCAGCAGCTTAGCGGGGAGGGACACCGGGGAGCTGTTTTTT. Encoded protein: CASSLAGRDTGELFF.

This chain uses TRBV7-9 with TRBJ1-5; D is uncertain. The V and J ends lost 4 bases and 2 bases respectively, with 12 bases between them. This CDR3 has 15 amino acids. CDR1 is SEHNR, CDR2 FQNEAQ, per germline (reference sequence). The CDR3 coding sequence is TGTGCCAGCAGCTCGACTGCCCCAGGCAATCAGCCCCAGCATTTT. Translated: CASSSTAPGNQPQHF.

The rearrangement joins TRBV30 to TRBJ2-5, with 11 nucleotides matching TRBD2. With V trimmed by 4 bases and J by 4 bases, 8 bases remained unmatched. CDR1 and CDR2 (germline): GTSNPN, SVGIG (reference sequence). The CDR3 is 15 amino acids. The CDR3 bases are TGTGCCTGGACCTTAGCGGGAGGGCTTGGAGAGACCCAGTACTTC. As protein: CAWTLAGGLGETQYF.

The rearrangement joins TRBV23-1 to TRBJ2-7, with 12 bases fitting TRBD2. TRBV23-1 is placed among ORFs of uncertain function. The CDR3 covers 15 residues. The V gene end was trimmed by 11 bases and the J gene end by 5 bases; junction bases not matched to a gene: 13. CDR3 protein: CAHPNLAGGRHEQYF. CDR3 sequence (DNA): TGCGCCCACCCAAACCTAGCGGGGGGGCGCCACGAGCAGTACTTC.